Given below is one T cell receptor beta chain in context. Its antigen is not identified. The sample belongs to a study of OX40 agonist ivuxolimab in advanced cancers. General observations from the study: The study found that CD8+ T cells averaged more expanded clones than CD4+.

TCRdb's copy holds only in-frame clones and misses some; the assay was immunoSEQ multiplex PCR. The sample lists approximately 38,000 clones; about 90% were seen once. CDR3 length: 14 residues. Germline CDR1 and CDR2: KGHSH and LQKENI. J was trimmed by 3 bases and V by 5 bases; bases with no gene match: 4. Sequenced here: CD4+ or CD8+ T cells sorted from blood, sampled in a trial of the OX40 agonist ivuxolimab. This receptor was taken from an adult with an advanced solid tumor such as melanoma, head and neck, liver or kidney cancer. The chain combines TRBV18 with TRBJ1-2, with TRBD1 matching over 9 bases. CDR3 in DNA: TGTGCCAGCTCAATCCGGGACAGGGACTATGGCTACACCTTC. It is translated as CASSIRDRDYGYTF.